What follows are 22 T cell receptor beta chains derived from one specimen sequenced in a study of shared clonotypes between healthy human individuals. Clones were sequenced by immunoSEQ multiplex PCR, and TCRdb holds only the in-frame ones, with some missing. The data hold nearly 1 million clones, with around 80% observed a single time. Sequenced material: memory CD4+ T cells sorted from blood. The sample's subset: CD45RA-negative fraction. The receptor source for this set is a man younger than 35 in good health.

The chain combines TRBV14 with TRBJ2-1; 8 bases line up with TRBD1. CDR3 size: 13 residues. Unmatched junction bases numbered 1, after V lost 2 bases and J lost 7 bases. Per the germline V gene, CDR1 is SGHDN and CDR2 is FVKESK. The CDR3, as DNA: TGTGCCAGCAGCCAACAGGGGGCGAATGAGCAGTTCTTC. Amino acid sequence: CASSQQGANEQFF.

The V call is TRBV5-6, the J call TRBJ2-5, with 9 bases that match TRBD1. V was pared by 5 bases and J by 4 bases, with 9 bases of the junction left unmatched. The V gene's germline CDR1 is SGHDT and CDR2 YYEEEE. The CDR3 runs to 15 residues. The CDR3 DNA sequence: TGTGCCAGCAGTCGCCTGGGGACAGGGTCAGAGACCCAGTACTTC. Translating it yields CASSRLGTGSETQYF.

The CDR3 sequence: CASSSDPLYEQYF. The CDR3 DNA is TGTGCCAGCAGCTCGGATCCCCTCTACGAGCAGTACTTC. The genes are TRBV5-4 and TRBJ2-7; D call uncertain. V was clipped by 3 bases and J by 3 bases, with 10 bases between them. Germline values: CDR1 SGHNT, CDR2 YYREEE (reference sequence). The CDR3 covers 13 residues.

The chain uses TRBV7-6 and TRBJ2-1; possibly TRBD2 for D (7 bases). The CDR3 loop spans 14 amino acids. Germline loops: CDR1 SGHVS, CDR2 FNYEAQ. Trimming stripped 5 bases from V and 6 bases from J, with 14 bases between. CDR3 coding DNA: TGTGCCAGCAGCATTGGGGGGGCCCGCAATGAGCAGTTCTTC. Protein product: CASSIGGARNEQFF.

Here the CDR3 reads CASRGSGGLKTQYF. CDR3 in DNA: TGTGCCAGCAGGGGTAGCGGGGGGTTGAAGACCCAGTACTTC. The J gene is TRBJ2-5, the V gene TRBV7-9, with 10 bases matching TRBD2. Trimming removed 6 bases from V and 6 bases from J; junction bases left unmatched: 7. The CDR3 contains 14 residues. Germline lookup yields CDR1 SEHNR and CDR2 FQNEAQ (reference sequence).

The chain employs TRBV6-5 and TRBJ1-4, with TRBD1 as a possible D gene (5 bases). CDR3 length: 15 amino acids. Germline-derived CDR1 and CDR2 are MNHEY and SVGAGI. Trimming pared 4 bases from V and 5 bases from J, leaving 14 bases between. The CDR3 sequence is CASSLTTDPNEKLFF. Written as DNA, the CDR3 is TGTGCCAGCAGTTTAACGACAGACCCAAATGAAAAACTGTTTTTT.

The chain recombines TRBV11-2 with TRBJ1-4; D is unresolved. Trimming removed 0 bases at V and 8 bases at J, with 4 bases between. Germline V gene data show CDR1 as SGHAT and CDR2 as FQNNGV. The length of the CDR3 is 12 residues. The CDR3 spells CASSLDREKLFF. CDR3 nucleotides: TGTGCCAGCAGCTTAGACAGGGAAAAACTGTTTTTT. The entire variable domain, with the rest obtained from reference TRBV11-2 and TRBJ1-4, is as follows: EAGVAQSPRYKIIEKRQSVAFWCNPISGHATLYWYQQILGQGPKLLIQFQNNGVVDDSQLPKDRFSAERLKGVDSTLKIQPAKLEDSAVYLCASSLDREKLFFGSGTQLSVL.

This clone has only a few counts. The V and J genes are TRBV19 and TRBJ2-5; TRBD2 might be the D (6 bases). The CDR3 extends over 15 amino acids. Germline V gene lookup returns CDR1 LNHDA and CDR2 SQIVND (reference sequence). With 5 bases removed from V and 1 base from J, the gap between germline ends came to 14 bases. The CDR3 DNA is TGTGCCAGTAGTCCGGACGGACTATCCCAAGAGACCCAGTACTTC. Encoded protein: CASSPDGLSQETQYF. Combining the CDR3 with reference TRBV19 and TRBJ2-5 gives the whole variable domain DGGITQSPKYLFRKEGQNVTLSCEQNLNHDAMYWYRQDPGQGLRLIYYSQIVNDFQKGDIAEGYSVSREKKESFPLTVTSAQKNPTAFYLCASSPDGLSQETQYFGPGTRLLVL.

The J gene is TRBJ1-1, the V gene TRBV5-4; D is unclear. The CDR3 contains 16 residues. CDR1 is SGHNT, CDR2 YYREEE, per germline (reference sequence). Between the trimmed V and J ends, which lost 4 bases and 4 bases, there was a span of 20 bases. The CDR3 DNA reads TGTGCCAGCAGCAGGCCCGGGCACCTAAAGGGCACTGAAGCTTTCTTT. Its protein product is CASSRPGHLKGTEAFF. Combining the CDR3 with reference TRBV5-4 and TRBJ1-1 gives the whole variable domain ETGVTQSPTHLIKTRGQQVTLRCSSQSGHNTVSWYQQALGQGPQFIFQYYREEENGRGNFPPRFSGLQFPNYSSELNVNALELDDSALYLCASSRPGHLKGTEAFFGQGTRLTVV.

The chain couples TRBV30 to TRBJ2-5; 9 bases line up with TRBD2. The CDR3 length is 15 residues. J lost 5 bases, V lost 7 bases, and 14 bases had no gene match. CDR1 and CDR2 (germline): GTSNPN, SVGIG (reference sequence). CDR3 nucleotides: TGTGCCTTCGGCCCCAGCGGGGGGCCGTGGGAGACCCAGTACTTC. Translating it yields CAFGPSGGPWETQYF. Full variable domain (outside the CDR3, taken from reference TRBV30 and TRBJ2-5): SQTIHQWPATLVQPVGSPLSLECTVEGTSNPNLYWYRQAAGRGLQLLFYSVGIGQISSEVPQNLSASRPQDRQFILSSKKLLLSDSGFYLCAFGPSGGPWETQYFGPGTRLLVL.

This chain joins TRBV29-1 and TRBJ2-2; D remains unclear. The germline CDR1 and CDR2 sequences are SQVTM and ANQGSEA. The CDR3 runs 13 residues. The V gene lost 3 bases and the J gene lost 1 base, with 6 bases spanning the gap. CDR3 coding DNA: TGCAGCGTTGACTACGAGAACACCGGGGAGCTGTTTTTT. Encoded protein: CSVDYENTGELFF.

V usage is TRBV5-1 and J usage is TRBJ1-2; 9 nucleotides match TRBD1. The CDR3 spans 18 residues. J gave up 0 bases and V 3 bases, and 12 bases lay outside the gene matches. CDR1 is SGHRS, CDR2 YFSETQ, per germline. Here the CDR3 DNA reads TGCGCCAGCAGCTCAGTCGCGACAGGGGGTTTAGCTAACTATGGCTACACCTTC. Encoded protein: CASSSVATGGLANYGYTF.

V and J are TRBV5-1 and TRBJ2-3; TRBD1 matches 7 bases. This CDR3 comprises 15 residues. In germline, CDR1 is SGHRS, CDR2 YFSETQ. V trimming: 4 bases; J trimming: 0 bases; junction bases outside the gene matches: 5. Written as DNA, the CDR3 is TGCGCCAGCAGCAGAACAGGGGTGAGCACAGATACGCAGTATTTT. Translated: CASSRTGVSTDTQYF.

This chain joins TRBV5-4 and TRBJ2-3; 7 bases fit TRBD1. Trimming took 2 bases from V and 6 from J; bases not matched to a gene: 9. Germline CDR1 SGHNT, CDR2 YYREEE (reference sequence). CDR3 length equals 15 residues. The CDR3 reads CASSFWARGQDTQYF. The CDR3 region has the DNA TGTGCCAGCAGCTTCTGGGCTAGGGGGCAGGATACGCAGTATTTT.

This clone was seen only a few times. The chain has TRBV29-1 and TRBJ2-2, with D perhaps matching TRBD1 (5 bases). The CDR3 is made up of 13 amino acids. Trimming cost V 3 bases and J 6 bases, with 11 bases left between them. Germline-derived CDR1 and CDR2 are SQVTM and ANQGSEA. The DNA for the CDR3 is TGCAGCGTTGACAGGGCCGCGGCCGGGGAGCTGTTTTTT. This codes for CSVDRAAAGELFF.

Concerning this clone itself: A junction boundary mismatches the germline segment, possibly from a read error. The chain carries TRBV14 and TRBJ2-7; D gene unclear. The CDR3 has 12 residues. Germline CDR1 and CDR2: SGHDN and FVKESK. CDR3 DNA sequence: TGTGCCAGCAGCCAAGAAAGTACGGCCCCGCACTTC. Translating it yields CASSQESTAPHF.

This sequence joins TRBV11-2 and TRBJ2-3; no clear D. Germline loops: CDR1 SGHAT, CDR2 FQNNGV. V was clipped by 1 base and J by 2 bases, with 13 bases between them. The CDR3 length is 16 residues. The CDR3 region is CASSLGLRSYTDTQYF. As DNA, the CDR3 is TGTGCCAGCAGCTTAGGGTTGCGGAGTTACACAGATACGCAGTATTTT.

Comments on this clone: A much larger clone differs by one base, so this may be a read error. The genes are TRBV6-6 and TRBJ1-2, with a tentative D call TRBD1 (6 bases). The CDR3 is 13 amino acids. V lost 6 bases to trimming and J lost 2 bases, with 10 bases between them. Germline-derived CDR1 and CDR2 are MNHNY and SVGAGI (reference sequence). CDR3: CASSTGQNYGYTF. For the CDR3, the DNA is TGTGCCAGCAGCACCGGACAGAACTATGGCTACACCTTC.

This clone was seen a single time. Other nucleotide sequences in the sample specify the same CDR3. The CDR3 loop reads CASSLQGQGANTEAFF. CDR3 sequence (DNA): TGCGCCAGCAGCTTGCAAGGACAGGGGGCTAACACTGAAGCTTTCTTT. The J gene is TRBJ1-1, the V gene TRBV5-1; 11 positions match TRBD1. From germline, CDR1 is SGHRS and CDR2 YFSETQ. V shed 1 base, J shed 2 bases, and the junction held 4 bases outside the gene matches. This CDR3 has 16 amino acids. Based on the CDR3 plus reference TRBV5-1 and TRBJ1-1, the full variable domain is KAGVTQTPRYLIKTRGQQVTLSCSPISGHRSVSWYQQTPGQGLQFLFEYFSETQRNKGNFPGRFSGRQFSNSRSEMNVSTLELGDSALYLCASSLQGQGANTEAFFGQGTRLTVV.

The V gene is TRBV23-1, the J gene TRBJ2-7; either TRBD1 or TRBD2 may fit D (5 bases each). TRBV23-1 is treated as an ORF (open reading frame) with a function not yet certain. This CDR3 has 16 residues. The CDR3 sequence is CAKSNSGATSSYEQYF. The CDR3 DNA reads TGCGCTAAATCCAACTCCGGGGCAACCTCCTCCTACGAGCAGTACTTC.

V is TRBV15 and J is TRBJ1-3; TRBD1 matches 10 bases. Germline assignment: CDR1 LNHNV and CDR2 YYDKDF (reference sequence). This CDR3 region has 17 residues. Trimming removed 1 base from V and 4 bases from J; junction bases left unmatched: 7. CDR3 sequence (DNA): TGTGCCACCAGCAGAGGGATAGGACAGGGGGGAGGAAACACCATATATTTT. Translation: CATSRGIGQGGGNTIYF.

The chain couples TRBV29-1 to TRBJ1-1; the D gene is possibly TRBD1 (6 bases). V shed 5 bases and J shed 4 bases, with 11 bases lying between them. CDR3 length equals 12 residues. Germline assignment: CDR1 SQVTM and CDR2 ANQGSEA. In DNA form, the CDR3 reads TGCAGCGTTACACAGGGAGCCACTGAAGCTTTCTTT. Its protein product is CSVTQGATEAFF.